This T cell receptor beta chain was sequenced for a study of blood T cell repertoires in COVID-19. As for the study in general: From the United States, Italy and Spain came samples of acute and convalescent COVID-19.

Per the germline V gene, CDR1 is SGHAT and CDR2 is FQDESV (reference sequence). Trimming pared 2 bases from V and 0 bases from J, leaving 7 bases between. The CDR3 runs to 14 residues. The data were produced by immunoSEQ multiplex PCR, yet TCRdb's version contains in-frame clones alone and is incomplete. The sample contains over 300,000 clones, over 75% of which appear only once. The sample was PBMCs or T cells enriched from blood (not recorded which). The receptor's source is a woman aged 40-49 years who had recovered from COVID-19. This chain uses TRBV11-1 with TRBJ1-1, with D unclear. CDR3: CASSLNPLNTEAFF. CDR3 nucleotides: TGTGCCAGCAGCTTAAATCCTCTGAACACTGAAGCTTTCTTT.